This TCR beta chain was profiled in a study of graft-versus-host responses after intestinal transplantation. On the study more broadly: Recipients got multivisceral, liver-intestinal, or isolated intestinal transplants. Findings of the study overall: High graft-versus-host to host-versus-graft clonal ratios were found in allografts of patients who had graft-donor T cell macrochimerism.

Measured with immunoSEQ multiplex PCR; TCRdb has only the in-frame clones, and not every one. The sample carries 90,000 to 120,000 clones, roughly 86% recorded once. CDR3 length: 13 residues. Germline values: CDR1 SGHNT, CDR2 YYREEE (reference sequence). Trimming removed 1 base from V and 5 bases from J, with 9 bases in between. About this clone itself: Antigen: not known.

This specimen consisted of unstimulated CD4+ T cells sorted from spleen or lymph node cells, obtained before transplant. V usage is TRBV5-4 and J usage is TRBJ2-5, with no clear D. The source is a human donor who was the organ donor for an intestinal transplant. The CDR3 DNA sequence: TGTGCCAGCAGCTTGTGGTCCGGGGAGACCCAGTACTTC. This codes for CASSLWSGETQYF. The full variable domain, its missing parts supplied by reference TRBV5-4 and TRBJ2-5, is ETGVTQSPTHLIKTRGQQVTLRCSSQSGHNTVSWYQQALGQGPQFIFQYYREEENGRGNFPPRFSGLQFPNYSSELNVNALELDDSALYLCASSLWSGETQYFGPGTRLLVL.